Listed below are T cell receptor beta chains from one sample, sequenced in a study of T cells expressing NK-cell markers. TCRdb reprocessed the 5' RACE reads and keeps a single row for each CDR3 protein, giving no DNA. This sample's table has approximately 420,000 distinct CDR3 sequences. Material: blood T cells: a sorted CD56 or NKG2C T cell subset, CD4+ or CD8+ T cells, or bulk PBMC T cells (not recorded which). The source of these receptors is a woman aged 50 to 60 in good health. Each CDR3 is given with its conserved first and last residue. Fields, in order: V gene, J gene, CDR3 protein.

>TRBV7-9|TRBJ1-5
CASSRTGGDNQPQHF
>TRBV12-3/TRBV12-4|TRBJ2-5
CASGTGKTQYF
>TRBV5-1|TRBJ1-6
CASSQRTGEGSPLHF
>TRBV18|TRBJ2-3
CASSLGLGLLTDTQYF
>TRBV5-1|TRBJ1-1
CASSPGGLNTEAFF
>TRBV10-3|TRBJ2-7
CAITNVPGEQYF
>TRBV10-3|TRBJ2-1
CAISGQGSNEQFF
>TRBV6-5|TRBJ1-3
CASSLGTYGNTIYF
>TRBV18|TRBJ2-1
CASSTEQGKGQFF
>TRBV28|TRBJ2-7
CASSSRRSILDEQYF
>TRBV10-2|TRBJ1-6
CASSESRPPLHF
>TRBV12-3/TRBV12-4|TRBJ2-5
CASSFEGFPQETQYF
>TRBV6-5|TRBJ1-1
CASSYARNTEAFF
>TRBV11-2|TRBJ2-1
CASSSSGRTSDQSF
>TRBV7-3|TRBJ1-1
CASSQSGGRTEAFF
>TRBV19|TRBJ2-7
CASSTDPYEQYF
>TRBV20-1|TRBJ2-1
CSALGGRGRSEQFF
>TRBV5-6|TRBJ2-5
CASSLVLSWDPGETQYF
>TRBV2|TRBJ2-5
CASSDWSGKETQYF
>TRBV20-1|TRBJ2-3
CSARETFGGLTDTQYF